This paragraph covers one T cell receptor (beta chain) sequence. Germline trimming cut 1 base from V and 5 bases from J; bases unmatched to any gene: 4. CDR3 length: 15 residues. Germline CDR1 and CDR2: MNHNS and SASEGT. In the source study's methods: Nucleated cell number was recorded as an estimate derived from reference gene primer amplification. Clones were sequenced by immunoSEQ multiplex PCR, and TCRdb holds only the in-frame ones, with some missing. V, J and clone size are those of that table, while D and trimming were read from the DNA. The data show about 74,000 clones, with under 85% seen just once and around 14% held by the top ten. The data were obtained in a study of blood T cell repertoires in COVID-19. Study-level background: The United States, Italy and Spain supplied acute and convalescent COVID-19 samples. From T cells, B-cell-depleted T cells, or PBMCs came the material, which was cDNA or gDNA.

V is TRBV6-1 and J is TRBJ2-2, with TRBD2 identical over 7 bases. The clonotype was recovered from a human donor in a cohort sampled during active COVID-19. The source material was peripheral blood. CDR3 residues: CASSEGLAETGELFF. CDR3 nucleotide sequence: TGTGCCAGCAGTGAAGGGCTAGCGGAGACCGGGGAGCTGTTTTTT.